The text below deals with one TCR beta chain. Its antigen target is currently unknown. There are no base qualities to consult, and no much larger clone falls within one base. This record belongs to a study of T-cell memory formation after mild COVID-19 (dated by TCRdb to 2020 to 2022). With respect to the entire study: TCR sequence clusters from the two donors were found to be largely donor specific. Two young, previously healthy adult volunteers, one female and one male, were included in the cohort. In a couple of donors, T-cell clones that expanded and contracted after mild COVID-19 were followed by sequencing TCRalpha and TCRbeta repertoires longitudinally.

Data came from an Illumina NovaSeq 6000. cDNA libraries for TCRalpha and TCRbeta were prepared by 5'RACE using constant-segment primers, with sample barcodes and unique molecular identifiers added. RNA was extracted from every sample with Trizol reagent. The libraries were amplified in two PCR steps, and the second step added a second sample barcode and Illumina TruSeq adapters. Sequencing of the libraries was done on an Illumina NovaSeq, producing 2 x 150 bp paired-end reads. The study's own analysis went as follows. Reads were demultiplexed and collapsed into UMI-guided consensus sequences with migec v1.2.7. With mixcr v2.1.11, UMI consensuses were aligned to TRA and TRB V and J templates and assembled into clonotypes. A clonotype was counted as expanded or contracted only when both edgeR and NoisET called the clonotype significant, with the noise models trained on biological replicates. For edgeR calls, a false discovery rate-adjusted p below 0.01 and a log2 fold-change threshold of 1 were applied. PCA with hierarchical clustering of max-normalized trajectories of the 1000 most abundant clonotypes was used as exploratory dynamics analysis. Separately sequenced CD4+ and CD8+ repertoires were used to assign a CD4 or CD8 phenotype to each responding clone. The public reads were run again by TCRdb, first through fastp at Q25 and then through MiXCR, and only productive beta chains were kept. Rows are combined by CDR3 protein, so each entry shows the most common genes and DNA. The V and J calls and clone size are TCRdb's, not the authors'. This sample is represented by roughly 170,000 distinct CDR3 sequences; about 21% of them were singletons. In total, the top ten clones hold about 21% of the sample.

Overall results and qualifications from the work: Clones contracting from day 15 to 85 had balanced CD4/CD8 phenotypes, while a second wave expanding from day 15 to 37 was biased towards CD4+. SARS-CoV-2 specificity was not confirmed for the second-wave clones peaking on day 37. Contracting CD4+ clones turned up mainly in the CM and EM memory subsets, whereas EMRA was where CD8+ clones were enriched. The study covered only a couple of mild cases, and larger cohorts including severe cases with pre-infection samples were considered necessary. Some responding clones were detected in pre-infection memory, suggesting pre-existing cross-reactive memory T cells joined the SARS-CoV-2 response.

PBMCs were isolated by Ficoll-Paque density gradient centrifugation. The CDR3, from cysteine to phenylalanine, totals 15 residues. Only the CDR3 region is kept as DNA, spanning 45 bases read in frame from base 1. Via the germline V gene, CDR1 is LGHNA and CDR2 YSLEER. V is pared back by 0 bases and J by 2 bases, with 11 bases lying between the germline termini. The V and J segments used are TRBV4-3 and TRBJ2-7; the D gene is perhaps TRBD1, on 5 matching bases. The sample comprised PBMCs or a T cell subset sorted from them (not recorded which). The origin of this receptor is an adult woman who had mild COVID-19 (a few samples of this study predate the infection). The sample titles of this study are shuffled in the database, so cell type and time point are left out; the donor was told from shared clones. The sequenced DNA is TGCGCCAGCAGCCAAGAAGCCAGGGCAACCTACGAGCAGTACTTC. The resulting protein is CASSQEARATYEQYF.